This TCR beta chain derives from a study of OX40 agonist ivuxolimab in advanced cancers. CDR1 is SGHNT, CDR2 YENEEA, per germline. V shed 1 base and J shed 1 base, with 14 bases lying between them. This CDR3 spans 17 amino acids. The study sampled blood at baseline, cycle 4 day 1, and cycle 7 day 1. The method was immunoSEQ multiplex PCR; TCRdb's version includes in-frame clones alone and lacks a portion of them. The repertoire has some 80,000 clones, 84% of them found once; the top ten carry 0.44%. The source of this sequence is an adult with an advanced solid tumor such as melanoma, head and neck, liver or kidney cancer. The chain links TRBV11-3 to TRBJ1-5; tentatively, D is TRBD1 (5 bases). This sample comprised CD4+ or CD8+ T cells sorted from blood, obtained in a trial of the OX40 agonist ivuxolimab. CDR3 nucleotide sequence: TGTGCCAGCAGCTTAGTTGGCAGGGCCGTCAGCAATCAGCCCCAGCATTTT. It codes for CASSLVGRAVSNQPQHF.